Each of the 20 T cell receptor beta chains below was sequenced from the same sample in a study of neoadjuvant nivolumab and ipilimumab in lung cancer. Method: immunoSEQ multiplex PCR; TCRdb's copy keeps in-frame clones and lacks some. The data hold about 18,000 clones, with around 80% observed a single time. The sequenced sample was tumor tissue, obtained after neoadjuvant nivolumab, alone or with ipilimumab, at or shortly before surgery. The receptors derive from an adult with non-small cell lung cancer.

This chain links TRBV7-9 with TRBJ1-3; TRBD1 agrees at 7 bases. The CDR3 has 15 residues. Trimming at V came to 1 base and at J to 0 bases, leaving 0 bases not matched to a gene. Germline V gives CDR1 SEHNR, CDR2 FQNEAQ (reference sequence). The CDR3 DNA is TGTGCCAGCAGCTTAGGGGACAGCTCTGGAAACACCATATATTTT. It is translated as CASSLGDSSGNTIYF.

The CDR3 DNA reads TGTGCCAGCAGCTTAGAGCTTTCAGGGGGGGGAGGAGAGACCCAGTACTTC. It translates to CASSLELSGGGGETQYF. This chain connects TRBV7-2 to TRBJ2-5, with D possibly being TRBD1 or TRBD2 (7 bases each). This CDR3 has 17 amino acids. Germline CDR1 SGHTA, CDR2 FQGNSA. V was clipped by 1 base and J by 4 bases, with 19 bases between them.

This clone is medium-sized. V usage is TRBV29-1 and J usage is TRBJ2-1, with 11 bases lining up with TRBD1. Losses at the gene ends were 4 bases for V and 4 bases for J; bases not matched to a gene: 3. The CDR3 runs to 14 residues. Germline V gene sequence: CDR1 SQVTM, CDR2 ANQGSEA. The DNA for the CDR3 is TGCAGCGTTGCGGGGACAGGGGGGTACAATGAGCAGTTCTTC. Translated, it gives CSVAGTGGYNEQFF.

This clone has only a few counts. This rearrangement joins TRBV7-3 to TRBJ2-3; D is unresolved. In germline, CDR1 is SGHTA, CDR2 FQGTGA. CDR3 length: 15 amino acids. Trimming pared 5 bases from V and 6 bases from J, leaving 18 bases between. The CDR3 DNA is TGTGCCAGCAGCCTTGACATACTATCGGTGGATACGCAGTATTTT. It specifies CASSLDILSVDTQYF.

The genes are TRBV19 and TRBJ1-1; a possible D gene is TRBD1 (5 bases). Looked up from germline, CDR1 is LNHDA and CDR2 is SQIVND (reference sequence). V was clipped by 4 bases and J by 6 bases, with 15 bases between them. The CDR3 length is 14 residues. The CDR3 spells CASSNQGFGSEAFF. The CDR3 DNA sequence: TGTGCCAGTAGTAATCAGGGATTTGGCTCTGAAGCTTTCTTT.

This clone showed up just a few times. The genes are TRBV18 and TRBJ2-5, with TRBD2 as a possible D gene (5 bases). Germline V gene data show CDR1 as KGHSH and CDR2 as LQKENI. The V end was cut by 1 base, the J end by 4 bases, with 13 bases between. The CDR3 has 15 residues. The CDR3 spells CASSPRGEGRETQYF. The CDR3 DNA follows: TGTGCCAGCTCACCACGGGGAGAAGGTCGAGAGACCCAGTACTTC.

V gene TRBV5-1 combines with J gene TRBJ2-7; 7 bases line up with TRBD1. From germline, CDR1 is SGHRS and CDR2 YFSETQ. This CDR3 has 16 amino acids. Germline trimming cut 2 bases from V and 4 bases from J; bases unmatched to any gene: 12. CDR3 residues: CASSLQGNEGVYEQYF. The CDR3 nucleotides are TGCGCCAGCAGCTTACAGGGGAACGAAGGCGTTTACGAGCAGTACTTC.

The genes are TRBV18 and TRBJ2-1; no clear D gene. V lost 6 bases and J lost 5, with 5 bases in between. Germline V gives CDR1 KGHSH, CDR2 LQKENI. CDR3 size: 11 residues. In DNA, the CDR3 is TGTGCCAGCTCCGTGGACAATGAGCAGTTCTTC. It codes for CASSVDNEQFF.

The V and J genes are TRBV9 and TRBJ2-1; D call uncertain. Per the germline V gene, CDR1 is SGDLS and CDR2 is YYNGEE. This CDR3 is built from 13 residues. The V end lost 1 base, the J end lost 11 bases, and 13 bases lay between the germline ends. CDR3 nucleotide sequence: TGTGCCAGCAGCGTAAAGGGTTTGGGGAAGCAGTTCTTC. Residues: CASSVKGLGKQFF.

The chain links TRBV28 to TRBJ2-1; D is possibly TRBD2 (6 bases). This CDR3 spans 14 amino acids. Trimming left V 7 bases short and J 6 bases short, with 16 bases between. Germline values: CDR1 MDHEN, CDR2 SYDVKM. The CDR3 protein is CASTGGAALNEQFF. The CDR3 nucleotides read TGTGCCAGCACCGGCGGGGCGGCGCTCAATGAGCAGTTCTTC.

Notes on this clone: An end of the junction differs from the germline gene, which may be a read error. The chain carries TRBV7-7 and TRBJ2-2; 9 bases are a match to TRBD2. The CDR3 length is 17 residues. Germline CDR1 is SSHAT and CDR2 is FNYEAQ (reference sequence). CDR3 nucleotide sequence: TGTGCTAGCAGCTATGGGCTAGCGGGACCCAACACCGGGGAGCTGTTTTTT. This sequence encodes CASSYGLAGPNTGELFF.

The chain is built from TRBV5-6 and TRBJ2-1; a weak D match, TRBD1 (6 bases). Germline CDR1 SGHDT, CDR2 YYEEEE. V lost 5 bases and J lost 1, with 13 bases in between. The CDR3 consists of 15 residues. DNA for the CDR3: TGTGCCAGCAGTTACCGGGACAAATCCTACAATGAGCAGTTCTTC. Protein product: CASSYRDKSYNEQFF.

The chain has TRBV25-1 and TRBJ1-6; 7 nucleotides agree with TRBD1. The CDR3 is 13 amino acids. CDR1 is MGHDK and CDR2 is SYGVNS in the germline V gene. The trim removed 11 bases at V and 10 bases at J, leaving 11 bases unmatched. CDR3 protein: CAATTGNRSPLHF. CDR3 in DNA: TGTGCCGCCACGACAGGGAATCGGTCACCCCTCCACTTT.

The rearrangement joins TRBV18 to TRBJ1-1; 10 nucleotides align to TRBD1. Germline V CDR1 and CDR2: KGHSH, LQKENI. The ends lost 3 bases at V and 5 bases at J; junction bases unmatched: 3. The CDR3 covers 14 residues. The CDR3 bases are TGTGCCAGCTCACCGCTGGACAGGGGGACTGAAGCTTTCTTT. This encodes CASSPLDRGTEAFF.

The V call is TRBV5-4, the J call TRBJ2-7; D unresolved. In germline, CDR1 is SGHNT, CDR2 YYREEE (reference sequence). The V and J ends lost 4 bases and 6 bases respectively, with 14 bases between them. This CDR3 is 13 amino acids long. The CDR3 DNA follows: TGTGCCAGCAGCCCCCATCGGGTGGGCGAGCAGTACTTC. Translating it yields CASSPHRVGEQYF. Filled out from reference TRBV5-4 and TRBJ2-7, the complete variable domain reads ETGVTQSPTHLIKTRGQQVTLRCSSQSGHNTVSWYQQALGQGPQFIFQYYREEENGRGNFPPRFSGLQFPNYSSELNVNALELDDSALYLCASSPHRVGEQYFGPGTRLTVT.

The sample holds a few counts of this clone. The rearrangement links TRBV5-1 to TRBJ2-7, with TRBD2 identical over 13 bases. V was clipped by 4 bases and J by 7 bases; unmatched bases: 5. Germline assignment: CDR1 SGHRS and CDR2 YFSETQ. The CDR3 sequence is 14 residues long. The CDR3 nucleotides are TGCGCCAGCAGCAAACTAGCGGGAGGGCCGGAGCAGTACTTC. The encoded protein is CASSKLAGGPEQYF.

This chain uses TRBV9 with TRBJ2-2; D gene ambiguous. CDR1 is SGDLS, CDR2 YYNGEE, per germline. The CDR3 sequence is 14 residues long. Trimming removed 0 bases from V and 3 bases from J, with 6 bases in between. The CDR3 DNA follows: TGTGCCAGCAGCGTAGCAACGGACACCGGGGAGCTGTTTTTT. Translating gives CASSVATDTGELFF.

The genes are TRBV29-1 and TRBJ2-7; maybe TRBD2 (7 bases). The CDR3 is 14 amino acids. The germline V gene encodes CDR1 SQVTM and CDR2 ANQGSEA. V shed 5 bases and J shed 2 bases, with 16 bases lying between them. CDR3: CSVTGGGQTYEQYF. The CDR3 DNA reads as TGCAGCGTTACGGGGGGCGGGCAGACCTACGAGCAGTACTTC.

This rearrangement joins TRBV14 to TRBJ1-2, with a possible D match to TRBD1 (5 bases). V was trimmed by 4 bases and J by 7 bases, leaving 13 bases between them. The CDR3 has 13 residues. Germline V CDR1 and CDR2: SGHDN, FVKESK. CDR3 in DNA: TGTGCCAGCAGCCCCATTGGGACGGCTGGCTACACCTTC. Translated, it gives CASSPIGTAGYTF.

This clone was counted a single time. The V call is TRBV7-6, the J call TRBJ2-5, with a tentative D call TRBD1 (5 bases). The germline CDR1 and CDR2 sequences are SGHVS and FNYEAQ. This CDR3 contains 15 residues. V lost 4 bases, J lost 4 bases, and 16 bases lay in between. The CDR3 sequence is CASSSELGARETQYF. CDR3 nucleotides: TGTGCCAGCAGCTCCGAATTAGGGGCGAGAGAGACCCAGTACTTC.